This TCR beta chain was captured in a study of T cell responses to AZD1222 COVID-19 vaccine. Germline CDR1 reads GTSNPN; CDR2 reads SVGIG (reference sequence). CDR3 length: 14 residues. V lost 6 bases and J lost 3, with 14 bases in between. Profiling relied on immunoSEQ multiplex PCR, and the TCRdb table lists in-frame clones only, not all of them. This sample yields 160,000 or so clones, of which about 90% are seen a single time; around 1.8% belongs to the top ten. The gene calls are TRBV30 and TRBJ1-4; D is unresolved. The sample consisted of peripheral blood, taken on day 0 of AZD1222 vaccination. This receptor was taken from an adult in good health. The CDR3 here is CACHRGVANEKLFF. DNA of the CDR3: TGTGCCTGCCACCGCGGGGTTGCTAATGAAAAACTGTTTTTT.